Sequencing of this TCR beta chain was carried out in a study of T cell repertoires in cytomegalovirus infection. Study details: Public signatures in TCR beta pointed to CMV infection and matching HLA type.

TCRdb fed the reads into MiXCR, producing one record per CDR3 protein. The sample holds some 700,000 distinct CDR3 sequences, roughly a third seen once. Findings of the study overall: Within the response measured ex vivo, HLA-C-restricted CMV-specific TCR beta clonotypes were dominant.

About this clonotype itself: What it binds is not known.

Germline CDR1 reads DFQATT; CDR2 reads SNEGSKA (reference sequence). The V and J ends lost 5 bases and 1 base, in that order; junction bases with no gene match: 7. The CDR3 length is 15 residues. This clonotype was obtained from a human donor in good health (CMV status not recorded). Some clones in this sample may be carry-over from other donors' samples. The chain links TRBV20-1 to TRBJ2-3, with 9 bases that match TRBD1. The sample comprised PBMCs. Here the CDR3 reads CSACLRTGGTDTQYF. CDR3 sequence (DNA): TGCAGTGCTTGTTTGAGGACAGGGGGCACAGATACGCAGTATTTT.